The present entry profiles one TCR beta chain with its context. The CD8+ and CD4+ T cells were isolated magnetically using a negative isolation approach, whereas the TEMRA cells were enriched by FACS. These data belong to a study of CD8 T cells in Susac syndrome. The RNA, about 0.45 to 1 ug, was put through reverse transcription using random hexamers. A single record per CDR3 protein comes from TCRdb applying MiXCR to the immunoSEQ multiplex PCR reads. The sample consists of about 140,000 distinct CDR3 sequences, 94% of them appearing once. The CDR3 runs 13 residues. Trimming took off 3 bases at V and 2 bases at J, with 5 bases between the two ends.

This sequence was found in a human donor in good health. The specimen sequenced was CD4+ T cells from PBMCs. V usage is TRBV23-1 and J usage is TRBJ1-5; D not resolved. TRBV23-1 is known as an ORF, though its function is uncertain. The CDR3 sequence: CASSHWGNQPQHF. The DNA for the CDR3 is TGCGCCAGCAGTCATTGGGGCAATCAGCCCCAGCATTTT.